This T cell receptor beta chain was identified during a study of spatial heterogeneity in lung cancer. This clonotype was seen repeatedly, ten times or more. Trimming left V 3 bases short and J 8 bases short, with 10 bases between. The CDR3 totals 13 residues. Germline V gene sequence: CDR1 SEHNR, CDR2 FQNEAQ (reference sequence). TCRdb redid the calling of the 5' RACE reads with MiXCR, one entry per CDR3 protein. The top ten hold about 9.9% of the sample, which has just under 40,000 distinct CDR3 sequences, around 5.8% seen once. Stated time point: sample taken at primary tumor resection. Whole RNA, which was extracted from tumor, nontumor lung tissue or frozen PBMC, was sequenced without any cell sorting.

The rearrangement joins TRBV7-9 to TRBJ1-4; D gene unclear. Specimen: PBMCs, collected at surgery. This sequence originates from a male donor with early-stage non-small cell lung cancer. For the CDR3, the DNA is TGTGCCAGCAGCTTCGGGAGGCCGGAAAAACTGTTTTTT. Translating gives CASSFGRPEKLFF.